What follows are 16 T cell receptor beta chains derived from one specimen sequenced in a study of cytomegalovirus exposure and HLA in healthy donors. PCR amplification relied on 60 Vbeta primers (plus 13 Jbeta primers). Clones were read by immunoSEQ multiplex PCR, and TCRdb kept only the in-frame ones, dropping some. The sample shows about 120,000 clones, less than 10% of them seen only once. The sequencing input was PBMCs. These receptor sequences come from a woman in her 40s in good health and CMV-seropositive.

This chain joins TRBV7-8 and TRBJ1-5; TRBD1 is a possible D gene (5 bases). V lost 1 base to trimming and J lost 7 bases, with 17 bases between them. The CDR3 is 16 amino acids. Germline loops: CDR1 SGHVS, CDR2 FQNEAQ. The CDR3 reads CASSLDAGRRAQPQHF. In nucleotides, the CDR3 is TGTGCCAGCAGCTTAGATGCAGGGCGAAGGGCGCAGCCCCAGCATTTT.

This clone was seen a few times. The chain joins TRBV27 to TRBJ2-1, with D perhaps TRBD2 (6 bases). The length of the CDR3 is 14 residues. The V gene's germline CDR1 is MNHEY and CDR2 SMNVEV (reference sequence). V lost 1 base to trimming and J lost 7 bases, with 11 bases between them. The CDR3 here is CASSLFGGRNEQFF. CDR3 sequence (DNA): TGTGCCAGCAGTTTATTTGGGGGGAGGAATGAGCAGTTCTTC.

This clone has more than one count but fewer than ten. The V call is TRBV5-1, the J call TRBJ1-5; 7 bases match TRBD1. CDR3 length equals 14 residues. The ends lost 2 bases at V and 2 bases at J; junction bases unmatched: 1. Germline V CDR1 and CDR2: SGHRS, YFSETQ. This CDR3 reads CASSFTGGNQPQHF. DNA of the CDR3: TGCGCCAGCAGCTTTACAGGGGGCAATCAGCCCCAGCATTTT.

The V and J genes are TRBV19 and TRBJ1-5; D unresolved. The length of the CDR3 is 13 residues. V was cut by 4 bases and J by 6 bases, with 10 bases left in between. Germline V gene lookup returns CDR1 LNHDA and CDR2 SQIVND (reference sequence). This CDR3 reads CASSTNSVQPQHF. The CDR3 nucleotides are TGTGCCAGTAGTACTAACAGTGTTCAGCCCCAGCATTTT.

This clone was observed a handful of times. The chain is built from TRBV13 and TRBJ2-3; D possibly corresponds to TRBD2 (6 bases). Trimming left V 5 bases short and J 6 bases short, with 18 bases between. The CDR3 contains 15 residues. CDR1 is PRHDT, CDR2 FYEKMQ, per germline (reference sequence). CDR3 DNA sequence: TGTGCCAGCAGCCCCCGCATCCGGACTACGGATACGCAGTATTTT. It specifies CASSPRIRTTDTQYF.

The chain links TRBV4-1 to TRBJ1-3; D call uncertain. CDR1 and CDR2 (germline): MGHRA, YSYEKL. Trimming removed 0 bases from V and 0 bases from J, with 9 bases in between. CDR3 length: 16 residues. CDR3 coding DNA: TGCGCCAGCAGCCAAGATGCGGCACTCTCTGGAAACACCATATATTTT. Residues: CASSQDAALSGNTIYF.

The chain recombines TRBV7-9 with TRBJ1-5, with D tentatively TRBD1 (5 bases). Deletions cut 0 bases from V and 7 bases from J, with 13 bases between. Germline CDR1 is SEHNR and CDR2 is FQNEAQ (reference sequence). The CDR3 has 15 residues. The CDR3 nucleotides read TGTGCCAGCAGCTTAGCGGGGGGAATCGGCCAGCCCCAGCATTTT. It is translated as CASSLAGGIGQPQHF. Full variable domain (outside the CDR3, taken from reference TRBV7-9 and TRBJ1-5): DTGVSQNPRHKITKRGQNVTFRCDPISEHNRLYWYRQTLGQGPEFLTYFQNEAQLEKSRLLSDRFSAERPKGSFSTLEIQRTEQGDSAMYLCASSLAGGIGQPQHFGDGTRLSIL.

V is TRBV18 and J is TRBJ1-2; perhaps TRBD1 as D (5 bases). Germline CDR1 KGHSH, CDR2 LQKENI. V lost 1 base to trimming and J lost 5 bases, with 17 bases between them. The CDR3 extends over 16 amino acids. CDR3 DNA sequence: TGTGCCAGCTCACCACAGGCGGGGGACTCTCTTTATGGCTACACCTTC. Translated, it gives CASSPQAGDSLYGYTF.

Only a few counts were recorded for this clone. The chain recombines TRBV11-2 with TRBJ1-1; D uncertain. The V end was cut by 1 base, the J end by 10 bases, with 10 bases between. Germline loops: CDR1 SGHAT, CDR2 FQNNGV. The CDR3 loop spans 12 amino acids. The CDR3 coding sequence is TGTGCCAGCAGCTTAGCATCTTCCGGAGCTTTCTTT. Residues: CASSLASSGAFF.

This clone was recorded a few times. The chain is built from TRBV19 and TRBJ2-3; 16 bases fit TRBD2. The trim removed 1 base at V and 5 bases at J, leaving 12 bases unmatched. Germline-derived CDR1 and CDR2 are LNHDA and SQIVND (reference sequence). The CDR3 extends over 20 amino acids. The CDR3 protein is CASSIGILTGLAGGQDTQYF. Here the CDR3 DNA reads TGTGCCAGTAGTATAGGCATCCTCACGGGACTAGCGGGGGGGCAAGATACGCAGTATTTT.

This clone was picked up a small number of times. V is TRBV18 and J is TRBJ1-1; D uncertain. Trimming cost V 0 bases and J 1 base, with 12 bases left between them. This CDR3 region has 16 residues. Germline CDR1 reads KGHSH; CDR2 reads LQKENI. For the CDR3, the DNA is TGTGCCAGCTCACCACCGAACAGTGGTACGAACACTGAAGCTTTCTTT. Its translation: CASSPPNSGTNTEAFF.

In its sample, this clone was seen a few times. The chain has TRBV6-1 and TRBJ1-1, with D tentatively TRBD1 (6 bases). Germline-derived CDR1 and CDR2 are MNHNS and SASEGT. This CDR3 spans 16 amino acids. Trimming took 2 bases from V and 10 from J, leaving 23 bases between them. The CDR3 DNA follows: TGTGCCAGCAGTGAAATCGCAGGGGTAGATCCCCGGGGAGCTTTCTTT. Its protein product is CASSEIAGVDPRGAFF.

This clone was seen a handful of times. The V call is TRBV2, the J call TRBJ1-2; no clear D. Trimming removed 0 bases at V and 8 bases at J, with 16 bases between. CDR3 length: 15 residues. Per germline, CDR1 SNHLY and CDR2 FYNNEI. CDR3 sequence (DNA): TGTGCCAGCAGTGAAGCAACCCTTTCCCAGCGGGGCTACACCTTC. Its protein is CASSEATLSQRGYTF.

This clone was observed a handful of times. The rearrangement links TRBV18 to TRBJ2-1; 14 positions agree with TRBD2. This CDR3 has 16 residues. After removal of 2 bases from V and 6 bases from J, the junction contained 3 bases not matched to a gene. Germline CDR1 and CDR2: KGHSH and LQKENI. The CDR3 region has the DNA TGTGCCAGCTCACCAAGACTAGCGGGAGGGGTCAATGAGCAGTTCTTC. It yields the protein CASSPRLAGGVNEQFF.

This clone was counted between two and nine times. V and J are TRBV10-2 and TRBJ2-7, with D maybe TRBD2 (5 bases). The germline V and J ends were trimmed by 7 bases and 5 bases, with 9 bases remaining between them. This CDR3 is 11 amino acids long. The germline V gene encodes CDR1 WSHSY and CDR2 SAAADI. The CDR3 protein is CASTEGDEQYF. The CDR3 nucleotides are TGCGCCAGCACCGAGGGCGACGAGCAGTACTTC.

The sample holds a few counts of this clone. This chain connects TRBV11-2 to TRBJ1-5; D gene ambiguous. Trimming left V 0 bases short and J 1 base short, with 10 bases between. This CDR3 is 16 amino acids long. Germline assignment: CDR1 SGHAT and CDR2 FQNNGV. This CDR3 reads CASSLDFGESNQPQHF. CDR3 nucleotide sequence: TGTGCCAGCAGCTTAGATTTCGGGGAGAGCAATCAGCCCCAGCATTTT.